This T cell receptor beta chain was sequenced in a study of shared clonotypes between healthy human individuals. Study-level findings and limits: When compared with the clonotypes that were shared by all four sorted-subset donors, the non-shared clonotypes turned out to have lower generation probabilities.

TCRdb keeps only in-frame clones here, not all; method: immunoSEQ multiplex PCR. This sample has 190,000 or so clones, with about 68% found just once. This clone has only one observation. Its target is not known. Material for sequencing was memory CD4+ T cells sorted from blood. This sample's subset: CD45RA-negative fraction. This TCR was recovered from a man aged 25-40 years in good health.

DNA for the CDR3: TGTGCTAGTGGTTTGGGGGGGTCCTCCTACAATGAGCAGTTCTTC. It encodes CASGLGGSSYNEQFF. The genes are TRBV12-5 and TRBJ2-1, with D tentatively TRBD1 or TRBD2 (5 bases each). Germline V gene data show CDR1 as LGHNT and CDR2 as FRNRAP. The CDR3 totals 15 residues. Deletions cut 1 base from V and 0 bases from J, with 7 bases between.